This T cell receptor (beta chain) was recorded in a study of Graves' ophthalmopathy and Graves' hyperthyroidism. Trimming took 10 bases from V and 6 from J, leaving 15 bases between them. The CDR3 consists of 12 residues. Germline CDR1 and CDR2: ENHRY and SYGVKD. The hyperthyroidism patients had a new diagnosis of under 2 months' duration and were aged 18 to 65. It was on clinical symptoms, serum thyroxine, TRAb, thyroid ultrasound and orbital computed tomography that diagnosis relied. RNA served as the template for amplifying TCR beta CDR3 regions. After a first-round RT-PCR with HTBI primers, a second-round multiplex PCR was run. Via MiXCR, TCRdb re-called the multiplex PCR reads, giving one row per CDR3 protein. The sample yields a few hundred thousand distinct CDR3 sequences, under 45% seen once. This clonotype was counted between two and nine times.

The genes are TRBV10-3 and TRBJ1-1; D gene ambiguous. Specimen: peripheral blood or thyroid tissue (not recorded which). This receptor was identified in an adult man with Graves' hyperthyroidism. CDR3 DNA: TGTGCCAGCAGCGACCAGGTGTCTGAAGCTTTCTTT. Its translation is CASSDQVSEAFF.